The 20 T cell receptor beta chains below were found in one sample sequenced in a study of control samples from healthy donors and cancer patients. Produced via immunoSEQ multiplex PCR; TCRdb's table is partial and in-frame only. The data show 150,000 to 200,000 clones, with around 94% seen just once and 1.3% to 1.5% held by the top ten. The sequenced sample was blood. These receptors all stem from a man in his thirties or forties in good health.

This clone was counted a single time. This chain connects TRBV2 to TRBJ2-3, with TRBD2 matching 9 bases. V shed 7 bases, J shed 2 bases, and the junction held 10 bases outside the gene matches. CDR1 and CDR2 (germline): SNHLY, FYNNEI. CDR3 length: 16 residues. CDR3 bases: TGTGCCAGCACCAAGGCCAGCGGGAGGCCCACAGATACGCAGTATTTT. It yields the protein CASTKASGRPTDTQYF.

The chain employs TRBV5-4 and TRBJ2-7, with a tentative D call TRBD2 (7 bases). CDR1 is SGHNT, CDR2 YYREEE, per germline (reference sequence). With 4 bases removed from V and 1 base from J, the gap between germline ends came to 18 bases. The CDR3 sequence is 16 residues long. This CDR3 is CASSRGGGEGSYEQYF. The CDR3 DNA follows: TGTGCCAGCAGCCGAGGGGGGGGAGAGGGATCCTACGAGCAGTACTTC. The variable domain in full, completed from reference TRBV5-4 and TRBJ2-7, reads ETGVTQSPTHLIKTRGQQVTLRCSSQSGHNTVSWYQQALGQGPQFIFQYYREEENGRGNFPPRFSGLQFPNYSSELNVNALELDDSALYLCASSRGGGEGSYEQYFGPGTRLTVT.

The chain is built from TRBV18 and TRBJ2-7; D call uncertain. The CDR3 has 12 residues. Germline V gene sequence: CDR1 KGHSH, CDR2 LQKENI. V was pared by 3 bases and J by 2 bases, with 5 bases between. The CDR3 is CASSPRAYEQYF. As DNA, the CDR3 is TGTGCCAGCTCACCTCGCGCCTACGAGCAGTACTTC.

This sequence joins TRBV10-1 and TRBJ2-3, with 9 positions matching TRBD1. Germline CDR1 is WNHNN and CDR2 is SYGVQD (reference sequence). V dropped 6 bases and J dropped 2; count of bases not matched to a gene: 6. CDR3 length equals 15 residues. The DNA of the CDR3 is TGCGCCAGCAGCGCCCGGACAGGGGCCACAGATACGCAGTATTTT. This codes for CASSARTGATDTQYF.

This rearrangement joins TRBV7-2 to TRBJ2-7; D is possibly TRBD2 (5 bases). The germline V and J ends were trimmed by 5 bases and 0 bases, with 11 bases remaining between them. CDR3 size: 14 residues. The germline V gene encodes CDR1 SGHTA and CDR2 FQGNSA. CDR3 bases: TGTGCCAGCAGCCCCACGGGGAGCTCCTACGAGCAGTACTTC. Protein product: CASSPTGSSYEQYF.

The chain has TRBV6-4 and TRBJ2-7; TRBD2 matches 7 bases. The CDR3 has 14 amino acids. With V trimmed by 7 bases and J by 2 bases, 8 bases remained unmatched. The germline V gene encodes CDR1 MRHNA and CDR2 SNTAGT. The CDR3 sequence: CASTDPGGTYEQYF. Written as DNA, the CDR3 is TGTGCCAGCACGGATCCCGGGGGGACCTACGAGCAGTACTTC.

The gene calls are TRBV5-5 and TRBJ1-2; 7 positions match TRBD1. This CDR3 has 12 residues. The junction had 2 bases not matched to a gene; V was cut back by 4 bases and J by 5 bases. Germline values: CDR1 SGHKS, CDR2 YYEKEE (reference sequence). The CDR3 nucleotides are TGTGCCAGCAGCGAACAGGGGTATGGCTACACCTTC. This translates into CASSEQGYGYTF.

In DNA, the CDR3 is TGCGCCAGCAGCTTCTCCCGGGACTACAATGAGCAGTTCTTC. As protein: CASSFSRDYNEQFF. The rearrangement uses TRBV5-1 and TRBJ2-1; maybe TRBD2 (5 bases). Deletions cut 2 bases from V and 3 bases from J, with 9 bases between. This CDR3 is 14 amino acids long. In germline, CDR1 is SGHRS, CDR2 YFSETQ.

The gene calls are TRBV5-1 and TRBJ2-1; D unresolved. Germline CDR1 and CDR2: SGHRS and YFSETQ. V was trimmed by 0 bases and J by 3 bases, leaving 10 bases between them. This CDR3 comprises 15 residues. The CDR3 DNA sequence: TGCGCCAGCAGCTTGGGTGGCTCAATCTACAATGAGCAGTTCTTC. Its translation is CASSLGGSIYNEQFF. Supplemented by reference TRBV5-1 and TRBJ2-1, the full variable domain reads KAGVTQTPRYLIKTRGQQVTLSCSPISGHRSVSWYQQTPGQGLQFLFEYFSETQRNKGNFPGRFSGRQFSNSRSEMNVSTLELGDSALYLCASSLGGSIYNEQFFGPGTRLTVL.

The CDR3: CASSLAGTGNNEQFF. The CDR3 DNA is TGTGCCAGCAGCTTGGCGGGGACAGGGAACAATGAGCAGTTCTTC. J is TRBJ2-1 and V is TRBV5-4; 9 bases line up with TRBD1. Trimming cost V 0 bases and J 5 bases; bases outside gene matches: 3. Germline values: CDR1 SGHNT, CDR2 YYREEE (reference sequence). The CDR3 consists of 15 residues.

The V and J genes are TRBV2 and TRBJ1-6; D is possibly TRBD1 (6 bases). Germline V gene data show CDR1 as SNHLY and CDR2 as FYNNEI. The CDR3 spans 17 residues. Trimming stripped 0 bases from V and 6 bases from J, with 15 bases between. The CDR3 is CASSEALPGAANSPLHF. CDR3 sequence (DNA): TGTGCCAGCAGTGAAGCGCTTCCGGGGGCGGCTAATTCACCCCTCCACTTT.

V and J are TRBV7-2 and TRBJ1-3; D ambiguous. The CDR3 sequence is 13 residues long. Trimming removed 4 bases at V and 0 bases at J, with 4 bases between. The germline gives CDR1 SGHTA, CDR2 FQGNSA. The CDR3 nucleotides read TGTGCCAGCAGCTCTATCTCTGGAAACACCATATATTTT. It is translated as CASSSISGNTIYF.

The rearrangement joins TRBV5-1 to TRBJ2-6; perhaps TRBD2 as D (6 bases). The germline V gene encodes CDR1 SGHRS and CDR2 YFSETQ. CDR3 length: 16 amino acids. V dropped 2 bases and J dropped 2 bases, with 11 bases sitting between them. CDR3: CASSFDGGAGANVLTF. Here the CDR3 DNA reads TGCGCCAGCAGCTTCGACGGAGGGGCTGGGGCCAACGTCCTGACTTTC.

The J gene is TRBJ1-5, the V gene TRBV5-1; 8 positions match TRBD1. Germline CDR1 reads SGHRS; CDR2 reads YFSETQ. V was clipped by 0 bases and J by 9 bases; unmatched bases: 8. This CDR3 region has 15 residues. CDR3 residues: CASSLETGGFWPQHF. The DNA of the CDR3 is TGCGCCAGCAGCTTGGAAACAGGGGGGTTTTGGCCCCAGCATTTT. The full variable domain, rest sourced from reference TRBV5-1 and TRBJ1-5, is KAGVTQTPRYLIKTRGQQVTLSCSPISGHRSVSWYQQTPGQGLQFLFEYFSETQRNKGNFPGRFSGRQFSNSRSEMNVSTLELGDSALYLCASSLETGGFWPQHFGDGTRLSIL.

This chain's CDR3 is CASSPRTSQETQYF. The DNA for the CDR3 is TGTGCCAGCAGTCCAAGGACTAGCCAAGAGACCCAGTACTTC. The chain uses TRBV2 and TRBJ2-5; 7 bases align to TRBD2. This CDR3 is 14 amino acids long. J lost 1 base, V lost 5 bases, and 4 bases had no gene match. Germline V gene lookup returns CDR1 SNHLY and CDR2 FYNNEI.

The chain carries TRBV5-5 and TRBJ1-2, with TRBD1 matching over 9 bases. Per germline, CDR1 SGHKS and CDR2 YYEKEE (reference sequence). The CDR3 is 15 residues long. V dropped 0 bases and J dropped 8; count of bases not matched to a gene: 8. Here the CDR3 DNA reads TGTGCCAGCAGCTTGGCCGGGACAGGGAGTTTCGGCTACACCTTC. It encodes CASSLAGTGSFGYTF.

This clone was seen once. J is TRBJ2-2 and V is TRBV4-1; the D is unclear. Trimming pared 4 bases from V and 5 bases from J, leaving 17 bases between. The V gene's germline CDR1 is MGHRA and CDR2 YSYEKL. The CDR3 is made up of 16 amino acids. The CDR3 nucleotides are TGCGCCAGCAGCCGAGACGCCGGGCCCCAAACCGGGGAGCTGTTTTTT. This gives the protein CASSRDAGPQTGELFF.

The rearrangement links TRBV21-1 to TRBJ1-5; the table's TRBD1 call for D was not verified on the DNA. TRBV21-1 is noted as a pseudogene. CDR3 length: 15 residues. The DNA of the CDR3 is TGTGCCAGCAGCAAATTAATCGGCAGGGGTTTTCCCCAGCATTTT. The encoded protein is CASSKLIGRGFPQHF.

J is TRBJ2-6 and V is TRBV10-3; D remains unclear. This CDR3 is 14 amino acids long. Germline V gene sequence: CDR1 ENHRY, CDR2 SYGVKD. V was cut by 3 bases and J by 4 bases, with 7 bases left in between. In DNA, the CDR3 is TGTGCCATCAGTGAAACATCCGGGGCCAACGTCCTGACTTTC. It specifies CAISETSGANVLTF.

The chain combines TRBV5-4 with TRBJ1-3, with a tentative D call TRBD1 (5 bases). Germline V gene data show CDR1 as SGHNT and CDR2 as YYREEE (reference sequence). V was trimmed by 0 bases and J by 2 bases, leaving 9 bases between them. The CDR3 extends over 15 amino acids. The CDR3 nucleotides are TGTGCCAGCAGCTTGGGGGGGAAGGCTGGAAACACCATATATTTT. It is translated as CASSLGGKAGNTIYF.